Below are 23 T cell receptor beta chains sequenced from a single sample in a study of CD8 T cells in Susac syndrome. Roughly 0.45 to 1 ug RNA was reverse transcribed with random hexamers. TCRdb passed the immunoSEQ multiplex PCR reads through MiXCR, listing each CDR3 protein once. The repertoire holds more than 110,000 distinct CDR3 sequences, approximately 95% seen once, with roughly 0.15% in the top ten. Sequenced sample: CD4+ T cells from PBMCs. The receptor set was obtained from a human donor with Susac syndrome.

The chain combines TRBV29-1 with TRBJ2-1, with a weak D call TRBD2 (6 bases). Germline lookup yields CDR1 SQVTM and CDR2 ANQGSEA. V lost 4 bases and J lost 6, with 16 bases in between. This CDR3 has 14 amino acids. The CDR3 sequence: CSVAWGGTSNEQFF. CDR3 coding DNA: TGCAGCGTTGCATGGGGCGGGACGAGCAATGAGCAGTTCTTC.

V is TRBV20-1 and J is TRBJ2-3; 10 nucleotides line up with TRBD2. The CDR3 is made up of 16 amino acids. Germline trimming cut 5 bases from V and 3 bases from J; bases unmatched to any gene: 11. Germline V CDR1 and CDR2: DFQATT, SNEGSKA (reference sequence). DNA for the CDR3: TGCAGTGCTTTTGCCCCTAGCGGGAGTGTAACAGATACGCAGTATTTT. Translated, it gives CSAFAPSGSVTDTQYF.

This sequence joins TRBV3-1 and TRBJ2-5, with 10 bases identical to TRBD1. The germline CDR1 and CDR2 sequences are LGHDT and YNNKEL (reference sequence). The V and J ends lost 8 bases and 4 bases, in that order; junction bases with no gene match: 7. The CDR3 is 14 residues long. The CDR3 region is CASGRQGAGETQYF. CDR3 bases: TGTGCCAGCGGAAGACAGGGGGCAGGAGAGACCCAGTACTTC.

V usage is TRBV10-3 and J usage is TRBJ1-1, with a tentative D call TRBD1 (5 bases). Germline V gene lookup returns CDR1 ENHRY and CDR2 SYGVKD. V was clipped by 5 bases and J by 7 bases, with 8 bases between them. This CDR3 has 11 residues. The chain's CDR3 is CAISWGSEAFF. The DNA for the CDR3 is TGTGCCATCAGTTGGGGGAGTGAAGCTTTCTTT.

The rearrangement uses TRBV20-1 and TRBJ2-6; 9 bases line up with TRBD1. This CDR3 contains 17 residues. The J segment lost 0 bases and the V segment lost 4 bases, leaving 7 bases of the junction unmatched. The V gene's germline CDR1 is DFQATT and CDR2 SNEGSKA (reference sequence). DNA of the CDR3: TGCAGTGCTAAGGGGGACAGGGAACGCTCTGGGGCCAACGTCCTGACTTTC. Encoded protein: CSAKGDRERSGANVLTF.

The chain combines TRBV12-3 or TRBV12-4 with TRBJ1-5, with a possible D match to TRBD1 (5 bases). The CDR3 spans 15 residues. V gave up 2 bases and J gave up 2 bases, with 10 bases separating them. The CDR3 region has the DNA TGTGCCAGCAGTTTATACGGGGGGGGCAATCAGCCCCAGCATTTT. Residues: CASSLYGGGNQPQHF.

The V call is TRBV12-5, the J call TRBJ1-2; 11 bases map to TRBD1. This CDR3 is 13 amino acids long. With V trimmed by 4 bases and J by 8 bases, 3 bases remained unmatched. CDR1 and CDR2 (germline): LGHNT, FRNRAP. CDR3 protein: CASGWTGGWGYTF. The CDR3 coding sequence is TGTGCTAGTGGTTGGACAGGGGGCTGGGGCTACACCTTC.

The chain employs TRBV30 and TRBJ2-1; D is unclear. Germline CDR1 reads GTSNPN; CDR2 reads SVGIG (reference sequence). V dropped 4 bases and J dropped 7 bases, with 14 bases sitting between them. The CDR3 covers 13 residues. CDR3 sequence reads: CAWMRTSRNEQFF. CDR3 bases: TGTGCCTGGATGAGGACCAGCAGGAATGAGCAGTTCTTC.

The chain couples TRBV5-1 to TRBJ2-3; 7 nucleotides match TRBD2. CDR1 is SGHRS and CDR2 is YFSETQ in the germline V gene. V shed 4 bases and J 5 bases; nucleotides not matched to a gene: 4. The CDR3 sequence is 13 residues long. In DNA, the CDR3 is TGCGCCAGCAGCCCCCGGACTAGAGATACGCAGTATTTT. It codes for CASSPRTRDTQYF.

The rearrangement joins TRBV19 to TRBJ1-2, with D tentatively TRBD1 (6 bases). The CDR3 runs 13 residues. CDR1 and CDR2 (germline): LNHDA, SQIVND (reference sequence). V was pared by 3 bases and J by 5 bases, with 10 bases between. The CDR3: CASSIDRRYGYTF. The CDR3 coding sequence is TGTGCCAGTAGTATCGACAGGCGATATGGCTACACCTTC. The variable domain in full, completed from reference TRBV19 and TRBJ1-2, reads DGGITQSPKYLFRKEGQNVTLSCEQNLNHDAMYWYRQDPGQGLRLIYYSQIVNDFQKGDIAEGYSVSREKKESFPLTVTSAQKNPTAFYLCASSIDRRYGYTFGSGTRLTVV.

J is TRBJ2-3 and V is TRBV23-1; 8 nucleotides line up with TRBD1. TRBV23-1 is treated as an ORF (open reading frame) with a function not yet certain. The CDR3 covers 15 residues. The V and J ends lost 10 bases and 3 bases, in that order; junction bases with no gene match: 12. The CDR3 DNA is TGCGCCACCTTTCAGGGGGCGAGTTTTACAGATACGCAGTATTTT. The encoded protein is CATFQGASFTDTQYF.

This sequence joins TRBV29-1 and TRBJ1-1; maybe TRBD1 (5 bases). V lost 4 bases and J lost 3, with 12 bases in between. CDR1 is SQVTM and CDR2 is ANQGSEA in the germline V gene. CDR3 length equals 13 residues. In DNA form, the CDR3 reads TGCAGCGTTGTCAGGGATAGGGACACTGAAGCTTTCTTT. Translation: CSVVRDRDTEAFF.

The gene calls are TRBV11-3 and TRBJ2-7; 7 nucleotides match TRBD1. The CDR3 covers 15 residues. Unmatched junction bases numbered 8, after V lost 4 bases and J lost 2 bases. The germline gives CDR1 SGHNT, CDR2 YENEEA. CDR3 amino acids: CASSSGTGVPYEQYF. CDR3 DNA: TGTGCCAGCAGCTCGGGTACAGGGGTCCCCTACGAGCAGTACTTC.

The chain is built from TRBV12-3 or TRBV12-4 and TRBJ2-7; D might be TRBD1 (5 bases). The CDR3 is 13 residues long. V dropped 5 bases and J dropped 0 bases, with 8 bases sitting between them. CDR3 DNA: TGTGCCAGCAGTACGACAGCCTCCTACGAGCAGTACTTC. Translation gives CASSTTASYEQYF.

The CDR3 here is CSVGGLANYGYTF. In DNA form, the CDR3 reads TGCAGTGTAGGGGGACTAGCTAACTATGGCTACACCTTC. The rearrangement links TRBV20-1 to TRBJ1-2; possibly TRBD1 for D (6 bases). This CDR3 comprises 13 residues. Germline-derived CDR1 and CDR2 are DFQATT and SNEGSKA (reference sequence). V lost 7 bases and J 0 bases, leaving 12 bases between the germline ends.

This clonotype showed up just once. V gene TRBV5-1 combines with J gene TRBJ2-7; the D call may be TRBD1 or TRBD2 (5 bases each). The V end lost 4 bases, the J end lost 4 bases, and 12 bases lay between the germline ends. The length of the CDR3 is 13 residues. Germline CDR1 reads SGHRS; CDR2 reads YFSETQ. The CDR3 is CASSPERGYEQYF. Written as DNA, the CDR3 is TGCGCCAGCAGCCCTGAGAGGGGATACGAGCAGTACTTC.

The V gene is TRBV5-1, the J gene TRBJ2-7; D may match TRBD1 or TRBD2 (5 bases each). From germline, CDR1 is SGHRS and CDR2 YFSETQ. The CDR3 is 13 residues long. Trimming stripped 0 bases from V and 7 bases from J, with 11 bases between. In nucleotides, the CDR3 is TGCGCCAGCAGCTTGGCCGGGGCTTGGGAGCAGTACTTC. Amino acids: CASSLAGAWEQYF.

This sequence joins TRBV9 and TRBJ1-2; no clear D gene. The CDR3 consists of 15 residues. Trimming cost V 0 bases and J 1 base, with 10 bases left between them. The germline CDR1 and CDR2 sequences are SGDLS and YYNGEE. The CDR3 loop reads CASSVEVADNYGYTF. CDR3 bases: TGTGCCAGCAGCGTAGAGGTGGCAGATAACTATGGCTACACCTTC.

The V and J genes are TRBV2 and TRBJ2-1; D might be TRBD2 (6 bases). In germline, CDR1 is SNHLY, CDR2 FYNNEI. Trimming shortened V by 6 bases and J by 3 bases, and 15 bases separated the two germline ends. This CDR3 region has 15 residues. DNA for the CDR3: TGTGCCAGCAGCACCGGTCGGGGGAGCTACAATGAGCAGTTCTTC. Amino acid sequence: CASSTGRGSYNEQFF.

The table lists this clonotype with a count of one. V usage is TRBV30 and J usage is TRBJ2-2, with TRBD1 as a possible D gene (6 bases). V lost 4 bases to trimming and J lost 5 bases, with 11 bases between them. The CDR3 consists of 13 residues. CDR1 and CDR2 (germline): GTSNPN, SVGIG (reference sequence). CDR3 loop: CAWTPDRTGELFF. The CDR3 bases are TGTGCCTGGACCCCGGACAGAACCGGGGAGCTGTTTTTT.

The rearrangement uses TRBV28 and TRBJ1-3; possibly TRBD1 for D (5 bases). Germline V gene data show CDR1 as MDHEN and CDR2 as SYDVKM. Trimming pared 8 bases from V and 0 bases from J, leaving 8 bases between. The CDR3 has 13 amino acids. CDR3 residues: CASEGPSGNTIYF. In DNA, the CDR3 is TGTGCCAGCGAGGGACCCTCTGGAAACACCATATATTTT.

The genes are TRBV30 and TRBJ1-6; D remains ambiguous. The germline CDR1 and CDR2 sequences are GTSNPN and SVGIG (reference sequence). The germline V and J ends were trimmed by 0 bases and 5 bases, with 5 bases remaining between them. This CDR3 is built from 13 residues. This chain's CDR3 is CAWSVQNNSPLHF. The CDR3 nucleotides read TGTGCCTGGAGTGTACAAAATAATTCACCCCTCCACTTT.

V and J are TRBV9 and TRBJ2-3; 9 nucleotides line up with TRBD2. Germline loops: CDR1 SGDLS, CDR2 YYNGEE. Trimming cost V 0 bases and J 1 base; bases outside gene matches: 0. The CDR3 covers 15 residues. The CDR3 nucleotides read TGTGCCAGCAGCGTAGGGACTAGCGGCACAGATACGCAGTATTTT. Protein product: CASSVGTSGTDTQYF.